This entry lists 29 T cell receptor beta chains sequenced from one sample in a study of shared clonotypes between healthy human individuals. CD45RO-negative CD8 cells positively selected for CCR7 made up the naive population, which excluded terminally differentiated effector memory CD45RA+ cells. Produced via immunoSEQ multiplex PCR; TCRdb's table is partial and in-frame only. The sample includes about 600,000 clones, 95% to 98% of them seen just once. Sequences were obtained from naive CD8+ T cells sorted from blood. These TCRs come from a man under 40 in good health.

The chain links TRBV14 to TRBJ2-3, with D possibly TRBD1 on 5 matching bases. Germline assignment: CDR1 SGHDN and CDR2 FVKESK. Trimming stripped 2 bases from V and 5 bases from J, with 17 bases between. The CDR3 sequence is 16 residues long. As DNA, the CDR3 is TGTGCCAGCAGCCAAACGACAGAGATATTTGTAGATACGCAGTATTTT. Its translation is CASSQTTEIFVDTQYF.

This chain connects TRBV28 to TRBJ2-3, with 13 positions matching TRBD2. Germline V lookup: CDR1 MDHEN, CDR2 SYDVKM. V lost 8 bases and J lost 11; bases outside the gene matches: 7. The CDR3 sequence is 13 residues long. CDR3 DNA sequence: TGTGCCAGCGCACTAGCGGGAGGGCCCGGGCAGTATTTT. Protein: CASALAGGPGQYF.

This chain uses TRBV28 with TRBJ2-7, with D perhaps matching TRBD2 (6 bases). The germline V gene encodes CDR1 MDHEN and CDR2 SYDVKM. The CDR3 consists of 14 residues. V was clipped by 10 bases and J by 2 bases, with 18 bases between them. CDR3 DNA: TGTGCCACCCCCCCCGGGACTGCCCCCTACGAGCAGTACTTC. Translated: CATPPGTAPYEQYF. Drawing the rest from reference TRBV28 and TRBJ2-7, the complete variable domain is DVKVTQSSRYLVKRTGEKVFLECVQDMDHENMFWYRQDPGLGLRLIYFSYDVKMKEKGDIPEGYSVSREKKERFSLILESASTNQTSMYLCATPPGTAPYEQYFGPGTRLTVT.

The rearrangement links TRBV4-1 to TRBJ2-2; D gene unclear. Germline values: CDR1 MGHRA, CDR2 YSYEKL. V lost 1 base and J 1 base, leaving 7 bases between the germline ends. The CDR3 runs 15 residues. The CDR3 sequence is CASSQVIGNTGELFF. The CDR3 coding sequence is TGCGCCAGCAGCCAAGTCATAGGGAACACCGGGGAGCTGTTTTTT.

The chain carries TRBV6-4 and TRBJ2-7; 7 bases agree with TRBD2. This CDR3 has 16 amino acids. The junction had 10 bases not matched to a gene; V was cut back by 2 bases and J by 3 bases. Germline CDR1 MRHNA, CDR2 SNTAGT. CDR3 in amino acids: CASSDHHKRTSYEQYF. In nucleotides, the CDR3 is TGTGCCAGCAGTGACCATCATAAAAGGACTAGCTACGAGCAGTACTTC.

The V gene is TRBV28, the J gene TRBJ2-2, with 9 positions matching TRBD1. There are 16 residues in the CDR3. The V gene end was trimmed by 6 bases and the J gene end by 5 bases; junction bases not matched to a gene: 10. Germline loops: CDR1 MDHEN, CDR2 SYDVKM. The chain's CDR3 is CASRTYRDRETGELFF. CDR3 sequence (DNA): TGTGCCAGCAGGACCTACCGGGACAGGGAGACCGGGGAGCTGTTTTTT.

This chain uses TRBV4-1 with TRBJ2-3, with D hard to call. CDR1 is MGHRA, CDR2 YSYEKL, per germline. V gave up 3 bases and J gave up 3 bases, with 13 bases separating them. The CDR3 has 15 amino acids. The CDR3 bases are TGCGCCAGCAGCCATCCGACTTTACTTACAGATACGCAGTATTTT. Amino acid sequence: CASSHPTLLTDTQYF.

Concerning this clone: A read error may account for a junction end that differs from germline. At the DNA level, this CDR3 is encoded by other sequences in the same sample as well. The CDR3 spells CSVEETQYF. The CDR3 DNA follows: TGCAGCGTCGAAGAGACCCAGTACTTC. The chain employs TRBV29-1 and TRBJ2-5; no clear D. The CDR3 loop spans 9 amino acids. Germline-derived CDR1 and CDR2 are SQVTM and ANQGSEA. Full variable domain (outside the CDR3, taken from reference TRBV29-1 and TRBJ2-5): SAVISQKPSRDICQRGTSLTIQCQVDSQVTMMFWYRQQPGQSLTLIATANQGSEATYESGFVIDKFPISRPNLTFSTLTVSNMSPEDSSIYLCSVEETQYFGPGTRLLVL.

The chain couples TRBV19 to TRBJ2-7; the D gene is possibly TRBD2 (5 bases). The germline CDR1 and CDR2 sequences are LNHDA and SQIVND (reference sequence). The CDR3 sequence is 14 residues long. V was trimmed by 5 bases and J by 3 bases, leaving 14 bases between them. The CDR3 DNA reads TGTGCCAGTAGTCCTAGCCTTACATACTACGAGCAGTACTTC. It yields the protein CASSPSLTYYEQYF.

The chain uses TRBV5-1 and TRBJ2-5; the match to TRBD2 covers 7 bases. The CDR3 is 13 residues long. After removal of 0 bases from V and 5 bases from J, the junction contained 1 base not matched to a gene. In germline, CDR1 is SGHRS, CDR2 YFSETQ. In nucleotides, the CDR3 is TGCGCCAGCAGCTTGGGGCGGGAGGAGACCCAGTACTTC. Amino acid sequence: CASSLGREETQYF.

The rearrangement joins TRBV29-1 to TRBJ2-5; the D gene is possibly TRBD2 (6 bases). The CDR3 covers 14 residues. The ends were cut back, 4 bases at V and 5 bases at J, with 17 bases in the middle. The germline gives CDR1 SQVTM, CDR2 ANQGSEA. As DNA, the CDR3 is TGCAGCGTTGGTGAAAGGAATCGGGGGGAGACCCAGTACTTC. Its protein is CSVGERNRGETQYF.

With respect to this clone: This CDR3 is also generated by other DNA sequences in the sample. The chain carries TRBV6-5 and TRBJ2-1; no definite D call. Trimming removed 2 bases from V and 0 bases from J, with 5 bases in between. The CDR3 runs to 14 residues. CDR1 MNHEY and CDR2 SVGAGI come from the germline V gene. CDR3 nucleotides: TGTGCCAGCAGTTACGGTAGCTCCTACAATGAGCAGTTCTTC. It is translated as CASSYGSSYNEQFF.

CDR3 nucleotide sequence: TGTGCCACCAGCAGAGATCGAGACAGCATGAACACTGAAGCTTTCTTT. It is translated as CATSRDRDSMNTEAFF. This chain connects TRBV15 to TRBJ1-1; perhaps TRBD1 as D (5 bases). From germline, CDR1 is LNHNV and CDR2 YYDKDF (reference sequence). The V and J ends lost 0 bases and 0 bases respectively, with 11 bases between them. There are 16 residues in the CDR3.

The chain carries TRBV7-9 and TRBJ2-1; no reliable D call. Deletions cut 5 bases from V and 9 bases from J, with 8 bases between. The CDR3 has 11 amino acids. Germline V lookup: CDR1 SEHNR, CDR2 FQNEAQ (reference sequence). CDR3 in amino acids: CASSLRGEQFF. The DNA for the CDR3 is TGTGCCAGCAGCCTCCGCGGTGAGCAGTTCTTC.

V is TRBV27 and J is TRBJ2-4, with 7 nucleotides matching TRBD2. Germline V gives CDR1 MNHEY, CDR2 SMNVEV (reference sequence). V trimming: 0 bases; J trimming: 1 base; junction bases outside the gene matches: 3. The CDR3 runs 16 residues. The CDR3 reads CASSLSGEGAKNIQYF. The CDR3 bases are TGTGCCAGCAGTTTATCAGGGGAGGGGGCCAAAAACATTCAGTACTTC.

The gene calls are TRBV7-6 and TRBJ2-1; 9 bases map to TRBD2. With V trimmed by 1 base and J by 1 base, 2 bases remained unmatched. The CDR3 is made up of 16 amino acids. The germline CDR1 and CDR2 sequences are SGHVS and FNYEAQ. The CDR3 loop is CASSLEGLASYNEQFF. CDR3 coding DNA: TGTGCCAGCAGCTTAGAGGGACTAGCTTCCTACAATGAGCAGTTCTTC.

This chain joins TRBV4-1 and TRBJ1-4; 7 bases map to TRBD1. The CDR3 has 16 residues. V trimming: 1 base; J trimming: 8 bases; junction bases outside the gene matches: 10. Germline V lookup: CDR1 MGHRA, CDR2 YSYEKL. CDR3 protein: CASSQGETGAIEKLFF. In DNA, the CDR3 is TGCGCCAGCAGCCAAGGAGAAACAGGGGCTATCGAAAAACTGTTTTTT.

The genes are TRBV29-1 and TRBJ2-1; 9 nucleotides agree with TRBD1. J lost 10 bases, V lost 4 bases, and 14 bases had no gene match. Per germline, CDR1 SQVTM and CDR2 ANQGSEA. This CDR3 is built from 15 residues. The DNA of the CDR3 is TGCAGCGTTGTTGGTGGGACAGGGAGCGAGGACGAGCAGTTCTTC. Translated, it gives CSVVGGTGSEDEQFF.

This clone was recorded once. The V gene is TRBV6-5, the J gene TRBJ1-1, with a possible D match to TRBD1 (6 bases). The CDR3 is 15 residues long. V dropped 5 bases and J dropped 3 bases, with 16 bases sitting between them. Germline loops: CDR1 MNHEY, CDR2 SVGAGI. Here the CDR3 reads CASSPGTGQYTEAFF. CDR3 in DNA: TGTGCCAGCAGTCCGGGTACAGGGCAATACACTGAAGCTTTCTTT.

The V and J genes are TRBV27 and TRBJ2-1, with D possibly being TRBD2 (6 bases). The CDR3 spans 12 residues. Trimming stripped 6 bases from V and 9 bases from J, with 12 bases between. Germline V gives CDR1 MNHEY, CDR2 SMNVEV (reference sequence). CDR3 DNA: TGTGCCAGCAGCGTAGCGCGGGGTGAGCAGTTCTTC. Protein sequence: CASSVARGEQFF.

The count of this clone is one. V usage is TRBV6-1 and J usage is TRBJ2-7; 12 nucleotides match TRBD2. V was clipped by 2 bases and J by 5 bases; unmatched bases: 7. The germline gives CDR1 MNHNS, CDR2 SASEGT. The CDR3 loop spans 16 amino acids. This chain's CDR3 is CASSELRLAGEDEQYF. The CDR3 DNA reads as TGTGCCAGCAGTGAACTCCGACTAGCGGGAGAAGACGAGCAGTACTTC.

The chain employs TRBV4-3 and TRBJ1-1; no clear D gene. CDR1 and CDR2 from the germline V gene are LGHNA and YSLEER. V dropped 2 bases and J dropped 4 bases, with 14 bases sitting between them. The CDR3 loop spans 15 amino acids. In nucleotides, the CDR3 is TGCGCCAGCAGCCAATATACCGGAGCAACCACTGAAGCTTTCTTT. Its protein product is CASSQYTGATTEAFF.

The chain uses TRBV27 and TRBJ2-2, with D perhaps matching TRBD1 (6 bases). Per germline, CDR1 MNHEY and CDR2 SMNVEV (reference sequence). The CDR3 length is 16 residues. V was trimmed by 3 bases and J by 1 base, leaving 12 bases between them. The CDR3 coding sequence is TGTGCCAGCAGTTTCCAGGACAGACTGAACACCGGGGAGCTGTTTTTT. This translates into CASSFQDRLNTGELFF.

The chain links TRBV9 to TRBJ2-7; D possibly matches TRBD1 or TRBD2 (5 bases each). CDR1 is SGDLS, CDR2 YYNGEE, per germline. V was trimmed by 3 bases and J by 3 bases, leaving 13 bases between them. The CDR3 consists of 14 residues. The CDR3 loop reads CASSGGQGDYEQYF. CDR3 coding DNA: TGTGCCAGCAGCGGGGGTCAGGGAGACTACGAGCAGTACTTC. The variable domain in full, completed from reference TRBV9 and TRBJ2-7, reads DSGVTQTPKHLITATGQRVTLRCSPRSGDLSVYWYQQSLDQGLQFLIQYYNGEERAKGNILERFSAQQFPDLHSELNLSSLELGDSALYFCASSGGQGDYEQYFGPGTRLTVT.

V is TRBV6-5 and J is TRBJ1-1; D remains ambiguous. Germline loops: CDR1 MNHEY, CDR2 SVGAGI. The CDR3 totals 13 residues. Trimming cost V 0 bases and J 11 bases, with 13 bases left between them. The CDR3 nucleotides are TGTGCCAGCAGTTACTCCGGTCCACGTGACGCTTTCTTT. Translated: CASSYSGPRDAFF.

The chain uses TRBV29-1 and TRBJ2-1; 13 nucleotides agree with TRBD2. The V gene end was trimmed by 2 bases and the J gene end by 9 bases; junction bases not matched to a gene: 7. Per the germline V gene, CDR1 is SQVTM and CDR2 is ANQGSEA. This CDR3 spans 15 amino acids. The CDR3 nucleotides are TGCAGCGTTGAAAACTCGGGACTAGCGGGACCTGAGCAGTTCTTC. Amino acids: CSVENSGLAGPEQFF.

The chain has TRBV14 and TRBJ1-2; weak D call: TRBD1 (5 bases). CDR3 length: 14 amino acids. CDR1 and CDR2 (germline): SGHDN, FVKESK. Deletions cut 4 bases from V and 5 bases from J, with 14 bases between. DNA of the CDR3: TGTGCCAGCAGCCCGGCCCAGGGTTGGTATGGCTACACCTTC. Its protein is CASSPAQGWYGYTF.

The chain uses TRBV7-6 and TRBJ2-7, with D perhaps assigned TRBD1 or TRBD2 (6 bases each). Between the trimmed V and J ends, which lost 0 bases and 5 bases, there was a span of 14 bases. This CDR3 region has 15 residues. Germline CDR1 is SGHVS and CDR2 is FNYEAQ. CDR3 sequence (DNA): TGTGCCAGCAGCTTAGCAGTGGGGGGCGAGGACGAGCAGTACTTC. Its protein is CASSLAVGGEDEQYF. Full variable domain (remainder filled in from reference TRBV7-6 and TRBJ2-7): GAGVSQSPRYKVTKRGQDVALRCDPISGHVSLYWYRQALGQGPEFLTYFNYEAQQDKSGLPNDRFSAERPEGSISTLTIQRTEQRDSAMYRCASSLAVGGEDEQYFGPGTRLTVT.

The count of this clone is one. V usage is TRBV27 and J usage is TRBJ1-5; D unclear. Trimming stripped 5 bases from V and 9 bases from J, with 17 bases between. The CDR3 sequence is 14 residues long. From germline, CDR1 is MNHEY and CDR2 SMNVEV (reference sequence). The CDR3 sequence is CASSDFGPPGPQHF. CDR3 bases: TGTGCCAGCAGTGATTTCGGGCCTCCGGGGCCCCAGCATTTT.